Listed below are T cell receptor beta chains from one sample, sequenced in a study of shared clonotypes between healthy human individuals. Method: immunoSEQ multiplex PCR; TCRdb's copy keeps in-frame clones and lacks some. The table records over a million clones, approximately 80% of them present only once. The sequencing input was memory CD4+ T cells from PBMCs. These receptors originate from a man between 18 and 29 years old in good health. Some clones in this sample may be carry-over from other donors' samples. CDR3s leave out the opening cysteine and the closing phenylalanine or tryptophan. Size tells how often a clone was seen (once, few, many) or the class of an expanded clone, and some rows leave it out.

j_call | clone_size | cdr3_length | v_call | cdr3_aa
TRBJ1-1 | NA | 10 | TRBV28 | ASREGGTEAF
TRBJ2-7 | NA | 13 | TRBV18 | ASSLTGLPPYEQY
TRBJ1-2 | NA | 13 | TRBV10-2 | ASSGGFLPPYGYT
TRBJ2-2 | NA | 14 | TRBV4-2 | ASSYRTSENTGELF
TRBJ1-3 | NA | 13 | TRBV2 | ASSLDRNSGNTIY
TRBJ1-5 | NA | 13 | TRBV18 | ASSQDRSRERPQH
TRBJ1-1 | NA | 13 | TRBV7-8 | ASSPTGGQGAEAF
TRBJ2-7 | NA | 15 | TRBV5-1 | ASSHGLAGGSSYEQY
TRBJ2-4 | NA | 13 | TRBV28 | ASSRPQGSKNIQY
TRBJ1-1 | many | 11 | TRBV18 | ASSGQGNTEAF
TRBJ2-1 | NA | 14 | TRBV14 | ASSPPDIRGYNEQF
TRBJ2-1 | NA | 9 | TRBV28 | AILRGVEQF
TRBJ2-5 | once | 12 | TRBV28 | ASSLEGLLETQY
TRBJ1-2 | once | 13 | TRBV4-3 | ASSPKGPGGLGYT
TRBJ2-1 | NA | 12 | TRBV7-6 | ASSLAGADNEQF
TRBJ2-7 | NA | 10 | TRBV7-2 | ASSPPEIEQY
TRBJ1-5 | few | 14 | TRBV27 | ASSPIEGRSNQPQH
TRBJ1-2 | NA | 11 | TRBV2 | ASNPGLSYGYT
TRBJ2-1 | NA | 15 | TRBV7-9 | ASSLWRDQGSYNEQF
TRBJ1-2 | NA | 11 | TRBV2 | ASSDALYYGYT
TRBJ2-7 | NA | 13 | TRBV27 | ASSLSSGSPYEQY
TRBJ2-7 | NA | 11 | TRBV7-6 | ASSLGDTYEQY
TRBJ2-1 | NA | 15 | TRBV15 | ATSDGRTSGTYNEQF
TRBJ1-4 | many | 12 | TRBV27 | ASSPTDLNEKLF